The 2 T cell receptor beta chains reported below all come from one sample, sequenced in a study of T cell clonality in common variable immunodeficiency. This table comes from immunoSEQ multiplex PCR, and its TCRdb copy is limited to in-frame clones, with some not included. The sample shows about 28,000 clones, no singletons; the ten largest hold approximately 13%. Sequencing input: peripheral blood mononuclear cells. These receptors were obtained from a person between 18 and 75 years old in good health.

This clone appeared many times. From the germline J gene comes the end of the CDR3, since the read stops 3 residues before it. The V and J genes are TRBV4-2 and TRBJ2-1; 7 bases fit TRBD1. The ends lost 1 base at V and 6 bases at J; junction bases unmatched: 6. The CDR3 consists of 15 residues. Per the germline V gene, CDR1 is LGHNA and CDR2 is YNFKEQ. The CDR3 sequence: CASSQVTGSGNEQFF. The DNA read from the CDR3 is TGTGCCAGCAGCCAAGTGACAGGGTCAGGCAATGAG.

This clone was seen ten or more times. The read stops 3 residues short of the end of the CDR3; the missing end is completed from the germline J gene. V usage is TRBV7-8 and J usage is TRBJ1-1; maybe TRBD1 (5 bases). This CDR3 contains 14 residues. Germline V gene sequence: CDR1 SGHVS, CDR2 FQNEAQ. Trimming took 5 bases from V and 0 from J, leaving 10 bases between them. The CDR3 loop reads CASSDGGMNTEAFF. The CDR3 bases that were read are TGTGCCAGCAGCGACGGGGGGATGAACACTGAA.